This TCR beta chain derives from a study of blood T cells in healthy people across ages. The amount of total RNA extracted per sample was at least 5.5 micrograms. Study-level points and caveats: As naive T cell percentage varied, TCR beta diversity correlated strongly with it.

A J-beta primer mix and a sample-barcoded 5' primer were used in a second PCR of roughly 6 to 11 cycles. TCRdb independently ran MiXCR on the 5' RACE reads; one entry per CDR3 protein. Of 1 million or so distinct CDR3 sequences in the sample, around 43% were seen once. About this clonotype: The antigen is undetermined.

This CDR3 has 17 amino acids. V gave up 1 base and J gave up 0 bases; unmatched junction bases: 6. CDR1 and CDR2 (germline): WNHNN, SYGVQD (reference sequence). The TCR sequence derives from a woman aged 60-75 years in good health. This chain joins TRBV10-1 and TRBJ2-4; TRBD2 agrees at 7 bases. Sequencing was performed on blood. The CDR3 protein is CASSEWGTTEAKNIQYF. CDR3 DNA: TGCGCCAGCAGTGAGTGGGGGACTACAGAAGCCAAAAACATTCAGTACTTC.